The 20 T cell receptor beta chains in this list originate from one sample, sequenced in a study of shared clonotypes between healthy human individuals. Sequencing was performed with immunoSEQ multiplex PCR; in TCRdb, only in-frame clones are kept and a portion is missing. The profile shows over a million clones, 75% to 80% of them singletons. Material: memory CD4+ T cells from PBMCs. Specified subset: CD45RA-negative fraction. The origin of the receptors is a man between 18 and 29 years old in good health. Some clones in this sample may be carry-over from other donors' samples.

The chain links TRBV7-9 to TRBJ1-1; D remains ambiguous. Trimming removed 5 bases at V and 0 bases at J, with 16 bases between. Germline V gene lookup returns CDR1 SEHNR and CDR2 FQNEAQ (reference sequence). The CDR3 totals 16 residues. The CDR3 spells CASSHPAGYLNTEAFF. The CDR3 DNA reads as TGTGCCAGCAGCCACCCGGCGGGGTACTTGAACACTGAAGCTTTCTTT.

The chain employs TRBV28 and TRBJ1-3, with TRBD1 matching over 11 bases. V gave up 2 bases and J gave up 2 bases; unmatched junction bases: 5. This CDR3 is 17 amino acids long. Germline loops: CDR1 MDHEN, CDR2 SYDVKM. CDR3: CASSLGQGARTGNTIYF. In DNA, the CDR3 is TGTGCCAGCAGTTTAGGACAGGGGGCTAGGACTGGAAACACCATATATTTT.

This clone was detected a few times. The chain joins TRBV2 to TRBJ2-5; no reliable D call. The end of the DNA fits TRBJ2-7 better, so the J call may be wrong. The CDR3 length is 16 residues. Germline CDR1 is SNHLY and CDR2 is FYNNEI. CDR3: CANSLTSARSSYEQYF. The CDR3 nucleotides are TGTGCCAACAGCTTAACGAGCGCCCGGAGCTCCTACGAGCAGTACTTC.

CDR3 sequence (DNA): TGCGCCAGCAGCCATAACTGGGACGGCACCGGGGAGCTGTTTTTT. As protein: CASSHNWDGTGELFF. The chain links TRBV4-1 to TRBJ2-2; D may be TRBD1 or TRBD2 (5 bases each). The germline V and J ends were trimmed by 3 bases and 4 bases, with 12 bases remaining between them. The CDR3 has 15 residues. Germline values: CDR1 MGHRA, CDR2 YSYEKL.

With regard to this clone: The same CDR3 also results from other DNA sequences found in this sample. This chain joins TRBV7-2 and TRBJ2-5, with a tentative D call TRBD2 (5 bases). Germline CDR1 reads SGHTA; CDR2 reads FQGNSA. Trimming took off 0 bases at V and 2 bases at J, with 7 bases between the two ends. CDR3 length equals 14 residues. This CDR3 reads CASSLAGRQETQYF. The CDR3 nucleotides are TGTGCCAGCAGCTTAGCGGGGAGACAAGAGACCCAGTACTTC.

This rearrangement joins TRBV4-1 to TRBJ2-1, with TRBD2 identical over 8 bases. The CDR3 is 16 residues long. V was clipped by 1 base and J by 7 bases; unmatched bases: 9. Per the germline V gene, CDR1 is MGHRA and CDR2 is YSYEKL. CDR3 sequence reads: CASSQGTGLVDNEQFF. The CDR3, as DNA: TGCGCCAGCAGCCAAGGAACGGGACTAGTCGATAATGAGCAGTTCTTC.

The chain uses TRBV28 and TRBJ2-4; D ambiguous. In germline, CDR1 is MDHEN, CDR2 SYDVKM. Trimming took 2 bases from V and 0 from J, leaving 2 bases between them. The CDR3 is 13 residues long. The CDR3 DNA is TGTGCCAGCAGTTTACCAGCCAAAAACATTCAGTACTTC. Its translation: CASSLPAKNIQYF.

This chain uses TRBV6-1 with TRBJ1-2; D possibly corresponds to TRBD1 (6 bases). The ends were cut back, 6 bases at V and 7 bases at J, with 12 bases in the middle. Germline CDR1 reads MNHNS; CDR2 reads SASEGT. The CDR3 length is 12 residues. The CDR3 loop is CASRETGGGYTF. The CDR3 DNA reads as TGTGCCAGCAGGGAGACAGGAGGTGGCTACACCTTC.

This chain links TRBV6-6 with TRBJ2-3, with D unclear. The CDR3 is 11 amino acids. Germline values: CDR1 MNHNY, CDR2 SVGAGI (reference sequence). Between the trimmed V and J ends, which lost 7 bases and 6 bases, there was a span of 8 bases. As DNA, the CDR3 is TGTGCCAGCACCGCCTGGGATACGCAGTATTTT. Translated, it gives CASTAWDTQYF.

The V call is TRBV10-3, the J call TRBJ1-1; 8 bases map to TRBD1. Germline CDR1 is ENHRY and CDR2 is SYGVKD. The CDR3 extends over 13 amino acids. V was pared by 6 bases and J by 5 bases, with 5 bases of the junction left unmatched. The CDR3 region is CAIRDRGVTEAFF. The CDR3 DNA reads TGTGCCATCAGAGACAGGGGAGTGACTGAAGCTTTCTTT.

V gene TRBV7-3 combines with J gene TRBJ2-1; 9 bases match TRBD1. Per the germline V gene, CDR1 is SGHTA and CDR2 is FQGTGA. J was trimmed by 6 bases and V by 1 base; bases with no gene match: 1. The CDR3 length is 14 residues. This CDR3 reads CASSLRGQGNEQFF. The CDR3 DNA is TGTGCCAGCAGCTTAAGGGGACAGGGCAATGAGCAGTTCTTC.

This sequence joins TRBV2 and TRBJ2-5; 7 bases fit TRBD2. J lost 2 bases, V lost 6 bases, and 6 bases had no gene match. The length of the CDR3 is 14 residues. Germline values: CDR1 SNHLY, CDR2 FYNNEI. In nucleotides, the CDR3 is TGTGCCAGCAGGCGGGACTACCAGCAAGAGACCCAGTACTTC. This codes for CASRRDYQQETQYF.

V gene TRBV9 combines with J gene TRBJ1-2; D is unclear. The V and J ends lost 5 bases and 1 base respectively, with 9 bases between them. CDR1 is SGDLS, CDR2 YYNGEE, per germline. CDR3 length: 13 residues. The CDR3 region is CASSSGVNYGYTF. DNA of the CDR3: TGTGCCAGCAGTAGCGGGGTTAACTATGGCTACACCTTC.

This clone occurred a few times. V gene TRBV27 combines with J gene TRBJ1-1; 10 positions agree with TRBD1. Per the germline V gene, CDR1 is MNHEY and CDR2 is SMNVEV (reference sequence). The CDR3 runs to 13 residues. V lost 1 base, J lost 10 bases, and 3 bases stayed unmatched. As DNA, the CDR3 is TGTGCCAGCAGTTTATGGGACAGGGGTGCAGCTTTCTTT. Translation gives CASSLWDRGAAFF.

This chain uses TRBV2 with TRBJ1-4; D is unclear. V was trimmed by 6 bases and J by 8 bases, leaving 13 bases between them. Germline V gene sequence: CDR1 SNHLY, CDR2 FYNNEI. The CDR3 covers 13 residues. CDR3 in amino acids: CASSRTGREKLFF. As DNA, the CDR3 is TGTGCCAGCAGCCGGACGGGAAGGGAAAAACTGTTTTTT.

The chain links TRBV19 to TRBJ2-1, with 14 bases that match TRBD2. J lost 5 bases, V lost 0 bases, and 9 bases had no gene match. This CDR3 is 19 amino acids long. Germline-derived CDR1 and CDR2 are LNHDA and SQIVND (reference sequence). The CDR3 here is CASSIEGLAGVDWDNEQFF. DNA for the CDR3: TGTGCCAGTAGTATAGAGGGACTAGCGGGAGTTGATTGGGACAATGAGCAGTTCTTC.

This clone was counted a single time. V usage is TRBV7-3 and J usage is TRBJ2-7, with D hard to call. Trimming removed 1 base from V and 0 bases from J, with 10 bases in between. The CDR3 totals 15 residues. Germline CDR1 is SGHTA and CDR2 is FQGTGA. In nucleotides, the CDR3 is TGTGCCAGCAGCTTAAAGCCCGATCGCTCCTACGAGCAGTACTTC. This gives the protein CASSLKPDRSYEQYF.

CDR3 in DNA: TGTGCCAGCAGTTTAAGAACCTTTGGGGGCTACACCTTC. Amino acid sequence: CASSLRTFGGYTF. The J gene is TRBJ1-2, the V gene TRBV28, with D unclear. The length of the CDR3 is 13 residues. The V end lost 2 bases, the J end lost 8 bases, and 12 bases lay between the germline ends. In germline, CDR1 is MDHEN, CDR2 SYDVKM.

V and J are TRBV19 and TRBJ1-1, with 7 bases identical to TRBD1. The CDR3 is 14 residues long. Germline loops: CDR1 LNHDA, CDR2 SQIVND (reference sequence). V dropped 8 bases and J dropped 0; count of bases not matched to a gene: 6. The CDR3 region is CASLLTGMNTEAFF. For the CDR3, the DNA is TGTGCCAGTTTATTGACAGGGATGAACACTGAAGCTTTCTTT.

The V and J genes are TRBV28 and TRBJ1-1; 10 positions match TRBD1. The germline V gene has CDR1 MDHEN and CDR2 SYDVKM. The CDR3 runs 15 residues. The trim removed 6 bases at V and 3 bases at J, leaving 7 bases unmatched. CDR3 amino acids: CASSSGTGAYTEAFF. The CDR3 DNA follows: TGTGCCAGCAGCAGCGGGACAGGGGCCTACACTGAAGCTTTCTTT. The whole variable domain, remainder taken from reference TRBV28 and TRBJ1-1, is DVKVTQSSRYLVKRTGEKVFLECVQDMDHENMFWYRQDPGLGLRLIYFSYDVKMKEKGDIPEGYSVSREKKERFSLILESASTNQTSMYLCASSSGTGAYTEAFFGQGTRLTVV.